Below are 8 T cell receptor beta chains sequenced from a single sample in a study of molecular identifiers for immune sequencing clone quantification. From the PCR reads, TCRdb called clonotypes with MiXCR, one entry per CDR3 protein. This table holds approximately 680,000 distinct CDR3 sequences, about 25% found once. Sequencing used naive CD8+ T cells from blood, with Jurkat cell RNA spiked in. Specified subset: FACS-sorted CD8+CD4-CCR7+CD45RA+ naive T cells. These receptors originate from a human donor in good health. Some libraries in this study had Jurkat cell RNA spiked in.

This clonotype was detected many times. This sequence joins TRBV5-6 and TRBJ1-1; the D gene is possibly TRBD1 (5 bases). Trimming removed 3 bases from V and 1 base from J, with 10 bases in between. The CDR3 spans 14 residues. CDR1 SGHDT and CDR2 YYEEEE come from the germline V gene. CDR3 sequence: CASSSEQENTEAFF. DNA for the CDR3: TGTGCCAGCAGCTCTGAACAGGAGAACACTGAAGCTTTCTTT.

The chain joins TRBV24-1 to TRBJ2-7, with D possibly matching TRBD1 (5 bases). CDR3 size: 12 residues. Trimming cost V 5 bases and J 6 bases, with 10 bases left between them. CDR1 is KGHDR, CDR2 SFDVKD, per germline. CDR3 residues: CATSAQGLEQYF. DNA for the CDR3: TGTGCCACCAGTGCCCAGGGCCTCGAGCAGTACTTC.

A remark on this clonotype: Given a much more abundant clone one base away, this may be a read error. V and J are TRBV7-9 and TRBJ2-7; the match to TRBD1 covers 7 bases. This CDR3 region has 15 residues. From germline, CDR1 is SEHNR and CDR2 FQNEAQ (reference sequence). Germline trimming cut 5 bases from V and 7 bases from J; bases unmatched to any gene: 14. Here the CDR3 reads CASSPSTGVGNEQYF. CDR3 nucleotide sequence: TGTGCCAGCAGCCCTTCTACAGGGGTTGGCAATGAGCAGTACTTC.

The table lists this clonotype with many counts. The chain employs TRBV7-9 and TRBJ2-7, with D perhaps matching TRBD1 (6 bases). Trimming removed 5 bases from V and 1 base from J, with 9 bases in between. Germline V gives CDR1 SEHNR, CDR2 FQNEAQ (reference sequence). The CDR3 runs to 13 residues. CDR3 DNA sequence: TGTGCCAGCAGCACACAGGGATCCTACGAGCAGTACTTC. Translating it yields CASSTQGSYEQYF.

This clonotype was counted many times. The chain employs TRBV12-3 or TRBV12-4 and TRBJ2-3, with 7 nucleotides matching TRBD2. There are 15 residues in the CDR3. With 6 bases clipped from V and 6 bases from J, the junction kept 12 bases outside the gene matches. This chain's CDR3 is CASSPRLANVDTQYF. The CDR3 DNA reads as TGTGCCAGCAGCCCTAGACTAGCTAATGTGGATACGCAGTATTTT.

Regarding this clonotype: A read error may produce the germline difference seen at one junction end. J is TRBJ1-1 and V is TRBV3-1; weak D call: TRBD1 (5 bases). The length of the CDR3 is 16 residues. CDR1 is LGHDT and CDR2 is YNNKEL in the germline V gene (reference sequence). The chain's CDR3 is CTSSPARTDGGTEAFF. As DNA, the CDR3 is TGTACCAGCAGCCCCGCTCGTACGGACGGGGGCACTGAAGCTTTCTTT.

This clonotype was seen at least ten times. The rearrangement uses TRBV6-9 and TRBJ1-5; TRBD1 is a possible D gene (5 bases). Germline CDR1 MNHGY, CDR2 SVAAGI. There are 13 residues in the CDR3. The V gene lost 2 bases and the J gene lost 6 bases, with 8 bases spanning the gap. CDR3 sequence (DNA): TGTGCCAGCAGTTATACCCAGGGTCAGCCCCAGCATTTT. Translated, it gives CASSYTQGQPQHF.

The chain is built from TRBV9 and TRBJ2-2; 10 bases are shared with TRBD2. Germline trimming cut 4 bases from V and 2 bases from J; bases unmatched to any gene: 8. This CDR3 is 17 amino acids long. CDR1 and CDR2 from the germline V gene are SGDLS and YYNGEE. CDR3: CASSSSSGGFNTGELFF. The CDR3 DNA follows: TGTGCCAGCAGCTCATCTAGCGGGGGATTTAACACCGGGGAGCTGTTTTTT.